Listed below are T cell receptor beta chains from one sample, sequenced in a study of cytomegalovirus exposure and HLA in healthy donors. The table came from immunoSEQ multiplex PCR; TCRdb's copy has only in-frame clones and leaves some out. The data show approximately 100,000 clones, approximately 70% seen once. Sequencing used PBMCs. The receptors were sampled from a woman in her 70s in good health and CMV-seropositive. The conserved cysteine and the conserved F or W are not part of the CDR3 here. A D gene is named only where the DNA matches it firmly. Rows may omit the clone size; those that give it use once, few, many or a size class.

v_gene | abundance | d_gene | CDR3aa
TRBV2 | NA | TRBD1 | ASRTGQGTNGNTIY
TRBV20-1 | NA | NA | SASPTKGF
TRBV19 | NA | NA | ASRHRGGSGELF
TRBV7-2 | NA | NA | ASSTYQADEQF
TRBV12-5 | NA | NA | ASGLGSSYNSPLH
TRBV6-5 | few | NA | ASSYRWGETEAF
TRBV6-1 | NA | TRBD1 | ASILLQGNQPQH
TRBV19 | NA | NA | ASRTGTSMNTEAF
TRBV19 | NA | NA | AGGGGANTEAF
TRBV13 | once | TRBD1 | ASSLGGTGNYEQY
TRBV4-1 | NA | NA | ASSLRDSLYEQY
TRBV5-1 | NA | NA | ASSLDDYQPQH
TRBV6-5 | NA | TRBD1 | ASSWTGSDEQF
TRBV10-3 | NA | NA | AISELGGSYNEQF
TRBV5-1 | NA | TRBD1 | ASSNGQGLGANVLT
TRBV5-1 | NA | NA | ASSLHETGIGGTEAF
TRBV30 | NA | TRBD2 | AWSRRRGGSGANVLT
TRBV6-1 | NA | NA | ASMIPGVYGYT
TRBV6-1 | NA | NA | ASSERQGLSGYT
TRBV5-1 | NA | TRBD2 | ASSLDSRGIYEQY
TRBV7-3 | once | TRBD2 | ASSAGLAEAGELF
TRBV18 | NA | TRBD2 | ASSPRTSGTYEQY
TRBV6-5 | NA | NA | ASSLAPLREQY
TRBV27 | few | NA | ASSLGGVNTEAF